The clone carrying this T cell receptor (beta chain) was seen a handful of times. Antigen unknown. The sample comes from a study of CD8+ T cells in alopecia areata. Study-level results: Normal scalp had lower clonality than lesional scalp, with alopecia totalis/universalis lesions showing this most strongly. Against the mouse data, patients shared TCRs less clearly, possibly for HLA reasons.

V was shortened by 5 bases and J by 0 bases, with 11 bases between the two germline ends. The CDR3 length is 15 residues. CDR1 is LNHDA, CDR2 SQIVND, per germline (reference sequence). As the sequencing template, cDNA was produced by extracting RNA and reverse transcribing it. Clones were read by immunoSEQ multiplex PCR, and TCRdb kept only the in-frame ones, dropping some. Among around 190,000 clones listed, roughly 56% were seen once. This rearrangement joins TRBV19 to TRBJ2-4, with a possible D match to TRBD2 (5 bases). This receptor was taken from a human donor in good health. The material sequenced was CD8+ T cells sorted from blood. The CDR3 region has the DNA TGTGCCAGTAGTGAGGGCCCGCTAGCCAAAAACATTCAGTACTTC. Protein sequence: CASSEGPLAKNIQYF.